This TCR beta chain came from a study of vaccination and CD4 T cells after COVID-19. Remarks on this clonotype: Its antigen is unidentified.

The study sequenced cultured CD4+ T cell DNA using the Oncomine TCR Beta short-read assay. One entry per CDR3 protein, called by TCRdb with MiXCR from the PCR reads. Of about 21,000 distinct CDR3 sequences in the sample, around 40% were seen once. Treatment specified: roughly 11-day PBMC culture with coronavirus spike peptide pools or control peptides (ViraFEST assay). V was pared by 1 base and J by 2 bases, with 9 bases between. CDR3 length: 15 amino acids. Germline values: CDR1 LNHDA, CDR2 SQIVND (reference sequence). The study, taken as a whole, reports: Spike mono-reactivity held for 304 of 307 vaccine-specific clones in convalescent patients.

The chain carries TRBV19 and TRBJ1-5; D is unresolved. This sample comprised CD4+ T cells from blood, cultured in vitro, obtained before SARS-CoV-2 vaccination. The TCR was taken from a human donor who had recovered from COVID-19. The chain's CDR3 is CASSIGPSGNQPQHF. In DNA form, the CDR3 reads TGTGCCAGTAGTATAGGGCCGTCCGGCAATCAGCCCCAGCATTTT.